This entry concerns a single T cell receptor (beta chain). No antigen is known for it. The sample originates from a study of OX40 agonist ivuxolimab in advanced cancers. Overall study findings and caveats: No antigen was identified for the clonally expanded peripheral T cells. Low normalized clonal expansion also occurred in some nonresponding patients. Relative to CD4+, CD8+ T cells held more expanded clones on average.

The germline V gene has CDR1 MGHDK and CDR2 SYGVNS. Trimming took 3 bases from V and 6 from J, leaving 8 bases between them. The CDR3 spans 13 residues. The data were produced by immunoSEQ multiplex PCR, yet TCRdb's version contains in-frame clones alone and is incomplete. The repertoire holds under 20,000 clones, with about 77% as singletons. Sequences were derived from CD4+ or CD8+ T cells sorted from blood, sampled in a trial of the OX40 agonist ivuxolimab. The chain recombines TRBV25-1 with TRBJ2-2; D is perhaps TRBD2 (5 bases). This receptor was taken from an adult with an advanced solid tumor such as melanoma, head and neck, liver or kidney cancer. The CDR3 nucleotides are TGTGCCAGCAGTGATTCGGAGGCCGGGGAGCTGTTTTTT. Its translation is CASSDSEAGELFF.